Below, one T cell receptor beta chain is given with its context. In the study's own analysis: Cell counts per sample came from amplifying reference gene primers. Measured with immunoSEQ multiplex PCR; TCRdb has only the in-frame clones, and not every one. V and J calls plus clone size are reproduced from that table; the DNA served to infer D and trimming. In the table there are about 190,000 clones, roughly 84% of which are singletons. This entry comes from a study of blood T cell repertoires in COVID-19. V shed 8 bases and J 0 bases; nucleotides not matched to a gene: 17. Germline CDR1 reads KGHDR; CDR2 reads SFDVKD. This CDR3 is 18 amino acids long.

The rearrangement links TRBV24-1 to TRBJ1-2, with 7 nucleotides matching TRBD1. The receptor was isolated from a woman in her twenties or thirties who had recovered from COVID-19. Sequences were obtained from PBMCs or T cells enriched from blood (not recorded which). This chain's CDR3 is CATTAGFRTGNTNYGYTF. The DNA for the CDR3 is TGTGCCACCACCGCCGGGTTCAGGACAGGAAATACTAACTATGGCTACACCTTC.